The clone carrying this TCR beta chain was counted many times. These data originate in a study of T cells of healthy individuals. Trimming took 6 bases from V and 5 from J; bases not matched to a gene: 15. This CDR3 is 15 amino acids long. CDR1 SQVTM and CDR2 ANQGSEA come from the germline V gene. MiXCR was run by TCRdb on the 5' RACE reads, yielding one entry per CDR3 protein. Of 60,000 to 80,000 distinct CDR3 sequences in the sample, around 15% were seen once. This chain uses TRBV29-1 with TRBJ2-5, with 7 positions matching TRBD1. The TCR originated in a human donor in good health. The CDR3 region has the DNA TGCAGCGTGGAGAACAGGGGTTTTGTATCCGAGACCCAGTACTTC. Residues: CSVENRGFVSETQYF.